A single TCR beta chain is shown here with its context. Enrollment of patients from Seattle took place during active infection, with longitudinal follow-up. These data come from a study of blood T cell repertoires in COVID-19. About the study: Acute and convalescent COVID-19 samples came from the United States, Italy and Spain.

In the source study's methods: It was from reference gene primer amplification that nucleated cell counts were estimated. Libraries were prepared by immunoSEQ multiplex PCR; TCRdb keeps only in-frame clonotypes and omits some of them. V, J and clone size were drawn from that table, and D and trimming were deduced from the DNA. The sample has about 230,000 clones, 80% to 90% seen once. CDR3 length: 19 amino acids. This chain connects TRBV1 to TRBJ1-1; TRBD1, the table's D call, was not compared with the DNA. TRBV1 is termed a pseudogene. This TCR was recovered from a man aged 45-65 years with COVID-19, enrolled during active disease. The sequencing sample was made of peripheral blood. The CDR3 DNA sequence: TGCACCAGCAGCCAAGGCGATCGGACAGGGACACTGATGAACACTGAAGCTTTCTTT. It translates to CTSSQGDRTGTLMNTEAFF.